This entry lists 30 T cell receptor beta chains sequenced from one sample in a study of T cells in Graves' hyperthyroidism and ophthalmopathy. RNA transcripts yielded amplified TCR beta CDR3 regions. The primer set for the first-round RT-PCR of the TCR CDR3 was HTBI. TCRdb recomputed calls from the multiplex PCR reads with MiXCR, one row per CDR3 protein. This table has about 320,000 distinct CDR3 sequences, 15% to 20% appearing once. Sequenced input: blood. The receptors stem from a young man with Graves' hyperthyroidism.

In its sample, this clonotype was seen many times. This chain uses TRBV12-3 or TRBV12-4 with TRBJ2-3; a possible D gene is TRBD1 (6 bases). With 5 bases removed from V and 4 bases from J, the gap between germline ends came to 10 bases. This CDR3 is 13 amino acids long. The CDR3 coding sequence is TGTGCCAGCAGTATAACAGGGTCAGATACGCAGTATTTT. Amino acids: CASSITGSDTQYF.

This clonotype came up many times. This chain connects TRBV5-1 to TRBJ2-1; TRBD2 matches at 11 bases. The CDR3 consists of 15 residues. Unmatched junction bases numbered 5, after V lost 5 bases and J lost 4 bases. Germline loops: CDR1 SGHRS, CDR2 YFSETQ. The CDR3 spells CASREASGGYNEQFF. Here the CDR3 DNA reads TGCGCCAGCAGAGAGGCTAGCGGGGGGTACAATGAGCAGTTCTTC.

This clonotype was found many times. CDR3 residues: CASSLTGASGSRDTQYF. The CDR3, as DNA: TGTGCCAGCAGCTTAACGGGTGCTAGCGGGAGTAGAGATACGCAGTATTTT. The chain employs TRBV7-3 and TRBJ2-3; the match to TRBD2 covers 10 bases. The length of the CDR3 is 17 residues. Trimming removed 0 bases from V and 5 bases from J; junction bases left unmatched: 8. Looked up from germline, CDR1 is SGHTA and CDR2 is FQGTGA.

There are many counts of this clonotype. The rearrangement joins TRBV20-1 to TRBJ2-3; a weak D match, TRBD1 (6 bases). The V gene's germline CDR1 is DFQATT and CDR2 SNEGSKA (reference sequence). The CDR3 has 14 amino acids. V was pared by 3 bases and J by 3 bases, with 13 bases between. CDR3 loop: CSARGRGWTDTQYF. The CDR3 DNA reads TGCAGTGCTAGGGGCAGGGGTTGGACAGATACGCAGTATTTT.

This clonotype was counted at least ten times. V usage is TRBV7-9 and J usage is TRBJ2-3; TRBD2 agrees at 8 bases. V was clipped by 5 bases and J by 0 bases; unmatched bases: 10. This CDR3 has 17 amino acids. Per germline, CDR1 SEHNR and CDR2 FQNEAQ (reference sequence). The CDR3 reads CASSRWLAGSSTDTQYF. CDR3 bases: TGTGCCAGCAGCCGCTGGCTAGCGGGTTCTAGCACAGATACGCAGTATTTT.

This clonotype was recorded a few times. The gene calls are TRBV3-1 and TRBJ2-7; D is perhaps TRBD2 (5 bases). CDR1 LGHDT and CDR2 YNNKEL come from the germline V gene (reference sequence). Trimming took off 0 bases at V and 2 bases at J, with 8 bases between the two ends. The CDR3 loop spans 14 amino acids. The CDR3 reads CASSQDEGTYEQYF. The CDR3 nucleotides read TGTGCCAGCAGCCAAGATGAGGGAACCTACGAGCAGTACTTC.

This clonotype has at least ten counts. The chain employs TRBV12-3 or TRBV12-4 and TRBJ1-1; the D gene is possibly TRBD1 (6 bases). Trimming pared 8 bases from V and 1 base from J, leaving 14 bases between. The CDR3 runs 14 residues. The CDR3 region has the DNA TGTGCCAGCCGATTGGGGGCTGGGAACACTGAAGCTTTCTTT. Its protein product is CASRLGAGNTEAFF.

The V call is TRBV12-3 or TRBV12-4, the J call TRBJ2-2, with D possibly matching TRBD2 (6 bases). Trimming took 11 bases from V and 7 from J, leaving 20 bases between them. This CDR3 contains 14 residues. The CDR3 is CAGSERAAGGELFF. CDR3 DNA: TGTGCCGGATCCGAGCGGGCAGCGGGCGGGGAGCTGTTTTTT.

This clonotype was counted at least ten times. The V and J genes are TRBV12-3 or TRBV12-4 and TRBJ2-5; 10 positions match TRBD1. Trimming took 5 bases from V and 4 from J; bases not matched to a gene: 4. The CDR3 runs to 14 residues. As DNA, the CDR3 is TGTGCCAGCAGTCGCCGGGACAGGGGAGAGACCCAGTACTTC. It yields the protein CASSRRDRGETQYF.

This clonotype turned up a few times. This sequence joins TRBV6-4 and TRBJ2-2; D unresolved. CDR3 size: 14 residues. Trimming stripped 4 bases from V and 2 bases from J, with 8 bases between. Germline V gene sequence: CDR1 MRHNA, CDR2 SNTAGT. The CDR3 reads CASSAVTNTGELFF. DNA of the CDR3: TGTGCCAGCAGTGCCGTCACTAACACCGGGGAGCTGTTTTTT.

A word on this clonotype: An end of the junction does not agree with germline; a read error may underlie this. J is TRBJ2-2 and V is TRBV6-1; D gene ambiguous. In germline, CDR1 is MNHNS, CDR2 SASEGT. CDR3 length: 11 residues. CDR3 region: CASSGLPELCF. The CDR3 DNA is TGTGCCAGCAGCGGCCTTCCGGAGCTGTGTTTT.

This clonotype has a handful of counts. The CDR3 sequence: CASSGTSGRNTQYF. CDR3 nucleotides: TGTGCCAGCAGCGGCACTAGCGGGCGTAATACGCAGTATTTT. The chain links TRBV9 to TRBJ2-3; TRBD2 aligns across 9 bases. This CDR3 contains 14 residues. Germline CDR1 reads SGDLS; CDR2 reads YYNGEE. V trimming: 3 bases; J trimming: 7 bases; junction bases outside the gene matches: 6.

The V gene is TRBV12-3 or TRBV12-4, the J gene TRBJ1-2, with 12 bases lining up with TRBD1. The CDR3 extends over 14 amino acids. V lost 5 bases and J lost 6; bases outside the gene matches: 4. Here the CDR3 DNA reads TGTGCCAGCAGTCTCGGGACAGGGGGCGATGGCTACACCTTC. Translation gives CASSLGTGGDGYTF.

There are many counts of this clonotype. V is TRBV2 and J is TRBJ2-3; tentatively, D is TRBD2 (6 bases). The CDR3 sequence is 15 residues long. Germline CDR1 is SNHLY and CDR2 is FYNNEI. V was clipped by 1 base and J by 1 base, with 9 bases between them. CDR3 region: CASSEDQRGTDTQYF. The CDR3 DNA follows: TGTGCCAGCAGTGAAGATCAGCGGGGCACAGATACGCAGTATTTT.

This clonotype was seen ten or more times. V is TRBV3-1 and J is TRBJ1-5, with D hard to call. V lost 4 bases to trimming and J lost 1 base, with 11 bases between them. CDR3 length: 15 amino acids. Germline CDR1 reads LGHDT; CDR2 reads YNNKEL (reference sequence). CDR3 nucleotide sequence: TGTGCCAGCAGCCCATACCTAGGGAGCAATCAGCCCCAGCATTTT. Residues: CASSPYLGSNQPQHF.

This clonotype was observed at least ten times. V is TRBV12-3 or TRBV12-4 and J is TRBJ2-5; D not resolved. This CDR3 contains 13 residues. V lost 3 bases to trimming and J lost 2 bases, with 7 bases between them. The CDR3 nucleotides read TGTGCCAGCAGTTTCGACGGACAAGAGACCCAGTACTTC. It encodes CASSFDGQETQYF.

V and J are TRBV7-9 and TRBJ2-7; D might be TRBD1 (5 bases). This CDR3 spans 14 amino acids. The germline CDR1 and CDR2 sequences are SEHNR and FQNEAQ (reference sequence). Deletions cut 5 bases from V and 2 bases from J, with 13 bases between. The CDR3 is CASSPNGHTYEQYF. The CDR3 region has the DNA TGTGCCAGCAGCCCGAACGGACATACCTACGAGCAGTACTTC.

CDR3 in amino acids: CASSSPEGDYEQYF. The CDR3 DNA reads TGTGCCAGCAGCTCCCCCGAGGGGGACTACGAGCAGTACTTC. The chain employs TRBV9 and TRBJ2-7; the D gene is possibly TRBD1 (6 bases). V was pared by 4 bases and J by 3 bases, with 14 bases between. The germline V gene has CDR1 SGDLS and CDR2 YYNGEE. This CDR3 has 14 amino acids.

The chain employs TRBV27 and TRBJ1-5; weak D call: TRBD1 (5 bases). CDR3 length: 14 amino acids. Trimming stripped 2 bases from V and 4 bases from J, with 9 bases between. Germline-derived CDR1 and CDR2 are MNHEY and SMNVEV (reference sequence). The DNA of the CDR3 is TGTGCCAGCAGTTTACTGGGGGATAATCAGCCCCAGCATTTT. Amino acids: CASSLLGDNQPQHF.

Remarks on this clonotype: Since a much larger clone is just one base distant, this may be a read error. Here the CDR3 DNA reads TGTGCCAGCAGACCCGATAGCAATCAGCCCCAGCATTTT. Translation gives CASRPDSNQPQHF. The chain carries TRBV6-1 and TRBJ1-5; no clear D gene. V lost 6 bases and J 0 bases, leaving 6 bases between the germline ends. The CDR3 loop spans 13 amino acids. Germline loops: CDR1 MNHNS, CDR2 SASEGT.

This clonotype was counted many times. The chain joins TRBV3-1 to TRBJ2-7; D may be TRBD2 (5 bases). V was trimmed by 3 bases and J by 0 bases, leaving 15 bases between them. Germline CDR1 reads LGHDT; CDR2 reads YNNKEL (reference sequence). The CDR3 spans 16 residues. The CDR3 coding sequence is TGTGCCAGCAGCCAGGGCCTAGCCGTGAGCTCCTACGAGCAGTACTTC. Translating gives CASSQGLAVSSYEQYF.

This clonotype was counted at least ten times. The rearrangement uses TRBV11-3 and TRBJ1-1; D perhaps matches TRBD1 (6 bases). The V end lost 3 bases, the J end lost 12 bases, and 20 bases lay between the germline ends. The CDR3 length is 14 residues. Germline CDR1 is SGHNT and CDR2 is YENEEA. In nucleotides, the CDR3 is TGTGCCAGCAGCTTGACAGGCCAATTCACTGTGACTTTCTTT. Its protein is CASSLTGQFTVTFF.

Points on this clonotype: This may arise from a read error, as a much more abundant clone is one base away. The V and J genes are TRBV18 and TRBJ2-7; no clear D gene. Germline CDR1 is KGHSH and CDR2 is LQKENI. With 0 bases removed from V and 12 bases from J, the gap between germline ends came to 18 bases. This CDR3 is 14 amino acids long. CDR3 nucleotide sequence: TGTGCCAGCTCACCACCGAAGCCTAACCCTCAGCTGTACTTC. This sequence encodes CASSPPKPNPQLYF. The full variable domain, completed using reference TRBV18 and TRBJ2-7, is NAGVMQNPRHLVRRRGQEARLRCSPMKGHSHVYWYRQLPEEGLKFMVYLQKENIIDESGMPKERFSAEFPKEGPSILRIQQVVRGDSAAYFCASSPPKPNPQLYFGPGTRLTVT.

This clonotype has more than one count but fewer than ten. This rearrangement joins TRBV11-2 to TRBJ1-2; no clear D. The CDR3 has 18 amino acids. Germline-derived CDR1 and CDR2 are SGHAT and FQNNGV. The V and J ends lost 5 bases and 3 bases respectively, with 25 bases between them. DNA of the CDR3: TGTGCCAGCAGCCACAAACATTCCCCCAAGACAAATTACTATGGCTACACCTTC. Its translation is CASSHKHSPKTNYYGYTF.

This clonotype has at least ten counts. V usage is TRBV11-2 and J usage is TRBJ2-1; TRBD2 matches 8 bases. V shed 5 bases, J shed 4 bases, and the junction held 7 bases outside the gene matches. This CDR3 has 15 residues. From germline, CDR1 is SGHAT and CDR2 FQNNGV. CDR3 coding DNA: TGTGCCAGCAGCCTAGCTAGCGGGCCGTACAATGAGCAGTTCTTC. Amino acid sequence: CASSLASGPYNEQFF. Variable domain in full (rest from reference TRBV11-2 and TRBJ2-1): EAGVAQSPRYKIIEKRQSVAFWCNPISGHATLYWYQQILGQGPKLLIQFQNNGVVDDSQLPKDRFSAERLKGVDSTLKIQPAKLEDSAVYLCASSLASGPYNEQFFGPGTRLTVL.

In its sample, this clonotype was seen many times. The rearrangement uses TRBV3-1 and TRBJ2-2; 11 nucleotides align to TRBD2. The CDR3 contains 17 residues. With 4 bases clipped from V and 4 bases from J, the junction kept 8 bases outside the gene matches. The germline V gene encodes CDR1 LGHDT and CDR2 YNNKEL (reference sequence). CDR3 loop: CASSPSTSGSVTGELFF. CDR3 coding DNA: TGTGCCAGCAGCCCCAGCACTAGCGGGAGTGTCACCGGGGAGCTGTTTTTT.

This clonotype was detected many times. CDR3 amino acids: CASSYSVGATGGYTF. CDR3 DNA sequence: TGTGCCAGCAGTTACTCGGTGGGGGCAACCGGAGGCTACACCTTC. The chain has TRBV6-5 and TRBJ1-2, with a weak D call TRBD1 (6 bases). The CDR3 contains 15 residues. V lost 0 bases to trimming and J lost 8 bases, with 16 bases between them. The germline V gene encodes CDR1 MNHEY and CDR2 SVGAGI.

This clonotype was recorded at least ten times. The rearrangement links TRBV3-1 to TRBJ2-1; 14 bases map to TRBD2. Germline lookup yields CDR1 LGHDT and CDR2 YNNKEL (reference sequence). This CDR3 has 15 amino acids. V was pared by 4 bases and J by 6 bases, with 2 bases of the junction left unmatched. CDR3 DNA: TGTGCCAGCAGCCTGGGACTAGCGGGAGCCAATGAGCAGTTCTTC. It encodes CASSLGLAGANEQFF.

The CDR3 region has the DNA TGCGCCAGCAGTGAAACATCGAACACTGAAGCTTTCTTT. Encoded protein: CASSETSNTEAFF. The gene calls are TRBV10-2 and TRBJ1-1; no clear D. CDR3 length equals 13 residues. Germline CDR1 WSHSY, CDR2 SAAADI. V lost 3 bases, J lost 1 base, and 6 bases lay in between.

CDR3 nucleotide sequence: TGTGCCACCAGTGATTCGGGGCGGAACACTGAAGCTTTCTTT. Its protein product is CATSDSGRNTEAFF. The chain combines TRBV24-1 with TRBJ1-1, with D possibly being TRBD1 (5 bases). CDR1 and CDR2 (germline): KGHDR, SFDVKD. The CDR3 extends over 14 amino acids. V was clipped by 2 bases and J by 1 base, with 7 bases between them.